These T cell receptor beta chains were read from a single sample in a study of beta chain features in type 1 diabetes. The method was immunoSEQ multiplex PCR; TCRdb's version includes in-frame clones alone and lacks a portion of them. The sample lists hundreds of thousands of clones; 30% were seen once. Sequencing input: naive CD4+ T cells from blood. The receptors were gathered from a young man in good health. Each CDR3 is given with its conserved first and last residue. A D gene is named only where the DNA matches it firmly. Clone size is not always given. Where it is, it says once, few, many or a class for expanded clones.

J gene | D gene | V gene | clone size | CDR3 protein
TRBJ2-7 | TRBD2 | TRBV13 | . | CASSSSGSPYEQYF
TRBJ2-6 | . | TRBV14 | few | CASSQEWAGHGANVLTF
TRBJ2-1 | TRBD2 | TRBV7-9 | . | CASSAGLAGLSSYNEQFF
TRBJ2-4 | . | TRBV5-4 | . | CASSLEGENIQYF
TRBJ1-5 | . | TRBV30 | few | CAWSVRSIGNQPQHF
TRBJ2-1 | . | TRBV30 | . | CAWSRLGSGEQFF
TRBJ1-1 | . | TRBV30 | few | CACSLNTEAFF
TRBJ2-7 | . | TRBV13 | . | CASSLGLSGSYEQYF
TRBJ2-7 | . | TRBV30 | few | CAWSQGSYEQYF
TRBJ2-1 | . | TRBV28 | . | CASSSAPSGQQFF
TRBJ2-2 | TRBD1 | TRBV4-1 | few | CASSHRGQGAGGELFF
TRBJ2-3 | TRBD1 | TRBV27 | . | CASGFRDRVSTDTQYF
TRBJ2-6 | . | TRBV10-3 | few | CAISDPPLSGANVLTF
TRBJ2-7 | . | TRBV6-5 | once | CASSRRGDEQYF
TRBJ2-5 | . | TRBV7-2 | . | CASSSWSLPQETQYF
TRBJ2-7 | . | TRBV15 | few | CATSRDRSSYEQYF
TRBJ2-1 | . | TRBV18 | few | CASSPNRADEQFF
TRBJ2-3 | TRBD2 | TRBV6-6 | . | CASSYVGGPTDTQYF
TRBJ2-5 | . | TRBV2 | . | CASSEDWMETQYF
TRBJ2-7 | . | TRBV5-1 | few | CASSLIRDYEQYF
TRBJ1-1 | . | TRBV5-1 | once | CASSLDGANTEAFF
TRBJ2-7 | . | TRBV30 | few | CAWGSRYEQYF
TRBJ2-2 | . | TRBV30 | . | CAWSYRKNTGELFF
TRBJ2-1 | . | TRBV30 | . | CAWSRPGTRSYNEQFF
TRBJ2-3 | . | TRBV18 | few | CASSPRTDTQYF
TRBJ2-7 | TRBD1 | TRBV14 | few | CASSPTGGSSYEQYF
TRBJ2-6 | . | TRBV25-1 | few | CASSSGANVLTF
TRBJ2-2 | TRBD2 | TRBV25-1 | few | CASSDSGLAFGELFF
TRBJ2-3 | TRBD2 | TRBV28 | . | CASTPSGTRGIVRYF
TRBJ2-1 | . | TRBV7-9 | few | CASSSRLSSYNEQFF
TRBJ2-5 | . | TRBV7-3 | . | CASSLNWAEETQYF
TRBJ1-2 | TRBD1 | TRBV18 | . | CASSSGTGDYGYTF
TRBJ2-3 | TRBD2 | TRBV30 | . | CAWRGPSGFTDTQYF
TRBJ2-5 | . | TRBV27 | . | CASSPSRQETQYF
TRBJ2-5 | . | TRBV12-5 | few | CASGPLGETQYF
TRBJ2-5 | TRBD1 | TRBV7-2 | . | CASSLARTGGRETQYF
TRBJ2-4 | TRBD2 | TRBV4-3 | . | CASSPHWRAGGFKNIQYF
TRBJ1-4 | . | TRBV7-6 | . | CASSFSVGGINEKLFF
TRBJ2-7 | . | TRBV7-9 | few | CASSTRGQGGDEQYF
TRBJ1-5 | . | TRBV7-9 | once | CASSLDGSNQPQHF
TRBJ2-1 | . | TRBV4-2 | . | CASSQDRGPNEQFF
TRBJ1-2 | TRBD1 | TRBV30 | few | CAWSVRRQGVYGYTF
TRBJ1-4 | . | TRBV4-1 | . | CASSQPRSNEKLFF
TRBJ2-3 | TRBD1 | TRBV12-5 | . | CASGAGTGGLGDTQYF
TRBJ2-6 | . | TRBV28 | . | CASRLQGRAGANVLTF
TRBJ2-1 | . | TRBV9 | . | CASSVGGASYNEQFF
TRBJ2-5 | . | TRBV5-4 | . | CASSLMAGRRETQYF
TRBJ2-4 | . | TRBV28 | . | CASSLGVTNIQYF
TRBJ2-5 | TRBD2 | TRBV7-6 | . | CASSAWGGMMKETQYF
TRBJ2-7 | . | TRBV10-3 | . | CAISDRMTAYEQYF
TRBJ1-2 | . | TRBV13 | . | CASSAGAPGGYGYTF
TRBJ2-1 | . | TRBV30 | few | CAWSVIRGSGYNEQFF
TRBJ2-1 | . | TRBV29-1 | . | CSARESYEQFF
TRBJ2-1 | TRBD1 | TRBV6-1 | few | CASSQRTGSYNEQFF
TRBJ1-5 | . | TRBV5-5 | . | CASSLGGQFYSNQPQHF
TRBJ1-1 | . | TRBV7-9 | few | CASSLRRSGRNTEAFF
TRBJ2-7 | . | TRBV9 | . | CASNPGWSSYEQYF